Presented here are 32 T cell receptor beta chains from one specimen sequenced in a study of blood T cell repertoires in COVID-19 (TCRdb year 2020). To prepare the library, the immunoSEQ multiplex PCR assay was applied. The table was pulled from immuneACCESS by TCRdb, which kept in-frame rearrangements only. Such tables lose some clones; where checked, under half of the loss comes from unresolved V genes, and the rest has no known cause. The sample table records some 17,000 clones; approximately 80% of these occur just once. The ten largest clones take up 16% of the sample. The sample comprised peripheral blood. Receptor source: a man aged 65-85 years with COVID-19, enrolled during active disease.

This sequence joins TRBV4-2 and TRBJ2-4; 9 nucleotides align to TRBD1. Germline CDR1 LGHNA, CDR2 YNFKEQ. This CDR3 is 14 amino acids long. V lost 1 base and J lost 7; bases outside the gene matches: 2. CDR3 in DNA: TGTGCCAGCAGCCAAGCAGGACAGGGGAACATTCAGTACTTC. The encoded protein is CASSQAGQGNIQYF.

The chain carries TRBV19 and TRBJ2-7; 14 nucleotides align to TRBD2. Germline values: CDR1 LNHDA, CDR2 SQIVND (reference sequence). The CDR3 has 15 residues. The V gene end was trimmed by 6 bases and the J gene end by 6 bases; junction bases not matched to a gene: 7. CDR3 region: CASRSTGTSGSEQYF. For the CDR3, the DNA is TGTGCCAGTAGGTCCACCGGGACTAGCGGGAGCGAGCAGTACTTC.

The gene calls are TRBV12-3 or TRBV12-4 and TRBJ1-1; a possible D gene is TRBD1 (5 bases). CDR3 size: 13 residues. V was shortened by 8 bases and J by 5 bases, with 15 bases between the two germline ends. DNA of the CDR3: TGTGCCAGCCTCCCCCAGGGTTATACTGAAGCTTTCTTT. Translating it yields CASLPQGYTEAFF.

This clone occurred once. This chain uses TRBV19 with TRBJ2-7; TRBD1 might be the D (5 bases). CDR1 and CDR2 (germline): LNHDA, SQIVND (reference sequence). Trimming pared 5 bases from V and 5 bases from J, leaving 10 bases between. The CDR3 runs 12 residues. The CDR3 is CASSAQANEQYF. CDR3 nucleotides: TGTGCCAGTAGTGCACAGGCGAACGAGCAGTACTTC.

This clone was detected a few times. CDR3 sequence reads: CASSYARVKETQYF. As DNA, the CDR3 is TGTGCCAGCAGTTACGCCAGGGTGAAAGAGACCCAGTACTTC. V usage is TRBV6-5 and J usage is TRBJ2-5, with D possibly TRBD1 on 5 matching bases. The CDR3 loop spans 14 amino acids. V was pared by 2 bases and J by 3 bases, with 10 bases between. Germline-derived CDR1 and CDR2 are MNHEY and SVGAGI.

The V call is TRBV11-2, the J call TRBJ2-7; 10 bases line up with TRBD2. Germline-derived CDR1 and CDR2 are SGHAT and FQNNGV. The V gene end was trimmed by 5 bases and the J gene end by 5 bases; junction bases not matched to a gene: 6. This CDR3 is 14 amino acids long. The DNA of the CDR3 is TGTGCCAGCAGCCGTAGAGCGGGGGGGGACGAGCAGTACTTC. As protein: CASSRRAGGDEQYF.

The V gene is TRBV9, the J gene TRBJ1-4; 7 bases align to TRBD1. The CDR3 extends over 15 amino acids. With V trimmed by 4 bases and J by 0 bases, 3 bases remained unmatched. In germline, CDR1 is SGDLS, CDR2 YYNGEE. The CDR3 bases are TGTGCCAGCAGCCCCAGGGGGGCAACTAATGAAAAACTGTTTTTT. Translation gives CASSPRGATNEKLFF.

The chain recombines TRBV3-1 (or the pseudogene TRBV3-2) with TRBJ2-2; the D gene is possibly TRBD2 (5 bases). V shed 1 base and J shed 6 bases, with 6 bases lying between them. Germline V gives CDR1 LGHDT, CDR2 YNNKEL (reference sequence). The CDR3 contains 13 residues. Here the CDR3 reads CASSQALAGELFF. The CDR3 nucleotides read TGTGCCAGCAGCCAAGCACTAGCCGGGGAGCTGTTTTTT.

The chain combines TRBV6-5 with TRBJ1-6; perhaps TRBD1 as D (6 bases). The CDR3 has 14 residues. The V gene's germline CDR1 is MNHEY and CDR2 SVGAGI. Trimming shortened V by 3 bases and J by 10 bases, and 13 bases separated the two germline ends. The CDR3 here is CASSYGGAGSPLHF. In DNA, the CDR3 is TGTGCCAGCAGTTATGGGGGGGCGGGGTCACCCCTCCACTTT.

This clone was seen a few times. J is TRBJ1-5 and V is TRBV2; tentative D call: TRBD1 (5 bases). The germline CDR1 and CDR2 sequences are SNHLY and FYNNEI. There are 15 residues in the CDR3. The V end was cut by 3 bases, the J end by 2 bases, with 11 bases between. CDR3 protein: CASSDGRAGNQPQHF. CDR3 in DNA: TGTGCCAGCAGTGATGGCAGGGCAGGCAATCAGCCCCAGCATTTT. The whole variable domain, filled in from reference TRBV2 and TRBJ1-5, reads EPEVTQTPSHQVTQMGQEVILRCVPISNHLYFYWYRQILGQKVEFLVSFYNNEISEKSEIFDDQFSVERPDGSNFTLKIRSTKLEDSAMYFCASSDGRAGNQPQHFGDGTRLSIL.

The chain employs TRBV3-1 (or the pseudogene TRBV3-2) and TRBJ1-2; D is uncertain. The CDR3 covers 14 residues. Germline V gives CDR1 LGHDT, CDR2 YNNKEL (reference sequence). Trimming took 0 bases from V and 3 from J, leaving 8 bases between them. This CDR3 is CASSQDLSDYGYTF. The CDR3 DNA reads TGTGCCAGCAGCCAAGACCTCTCAGACTATGGCTACACCTTC.

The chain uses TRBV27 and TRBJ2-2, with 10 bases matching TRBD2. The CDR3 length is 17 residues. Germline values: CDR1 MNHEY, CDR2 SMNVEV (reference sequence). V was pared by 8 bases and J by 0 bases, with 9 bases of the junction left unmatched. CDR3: CASALEAGGPNTGELFF. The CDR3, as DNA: TGTGCCAGCGCCTTAGAAGCGGGGGGGCCGAACACCGGGGAGCTGTTTTTT.

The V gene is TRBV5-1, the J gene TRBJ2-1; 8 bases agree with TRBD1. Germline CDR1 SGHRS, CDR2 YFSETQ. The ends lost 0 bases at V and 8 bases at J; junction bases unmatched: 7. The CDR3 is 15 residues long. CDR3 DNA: TGCGCCAGCAGCTTGGGACAGGGGTTTTTATATGAGCAGTTCTTC. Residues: CASSLGQGFLYEQFF.

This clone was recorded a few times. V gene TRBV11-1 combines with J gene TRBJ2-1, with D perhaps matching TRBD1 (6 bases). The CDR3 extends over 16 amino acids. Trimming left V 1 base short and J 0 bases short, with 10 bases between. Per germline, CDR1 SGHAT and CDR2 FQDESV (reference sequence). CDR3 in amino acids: CASSLGGHSSYNEQFF. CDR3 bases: TGTGCCAGCAGCTTAGGGGGGCATAGCTCCTACAATGAGCAGTTCTTC.

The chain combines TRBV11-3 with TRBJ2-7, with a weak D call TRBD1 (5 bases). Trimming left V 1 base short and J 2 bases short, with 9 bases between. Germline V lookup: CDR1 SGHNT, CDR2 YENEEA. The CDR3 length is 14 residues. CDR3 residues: CASSLAGRAYEQYF. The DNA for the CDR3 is TGTGCCAGCAGCTTAGCGGGCAGGGCCTACGAGCAGTACTTC.

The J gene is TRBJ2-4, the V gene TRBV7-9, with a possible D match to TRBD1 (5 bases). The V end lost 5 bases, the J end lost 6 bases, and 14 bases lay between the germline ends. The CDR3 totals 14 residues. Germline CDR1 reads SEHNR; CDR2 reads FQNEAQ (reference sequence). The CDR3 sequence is CASSPPQGTNIQYF. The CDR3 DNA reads TGTGCCAGCAGCCCACCTCAGGGTACAAACATTCAGTACTTC.

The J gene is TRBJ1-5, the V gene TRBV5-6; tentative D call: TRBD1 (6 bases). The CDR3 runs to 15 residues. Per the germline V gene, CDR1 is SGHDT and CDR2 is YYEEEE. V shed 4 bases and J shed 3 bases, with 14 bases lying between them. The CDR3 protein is CASSPGTLPNQPQHF. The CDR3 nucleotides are TGTGCCAGCAGCCCCGGGACACTTCCCAATCAGCCCCAGCATTTT.

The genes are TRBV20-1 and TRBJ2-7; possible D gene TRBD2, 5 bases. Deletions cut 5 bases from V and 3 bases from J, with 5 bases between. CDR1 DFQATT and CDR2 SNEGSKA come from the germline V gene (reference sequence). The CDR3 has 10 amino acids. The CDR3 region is CSAGSYEQYF. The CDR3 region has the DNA TGCAGTGCTGGGAGCTACGAGCAGTACTTC.

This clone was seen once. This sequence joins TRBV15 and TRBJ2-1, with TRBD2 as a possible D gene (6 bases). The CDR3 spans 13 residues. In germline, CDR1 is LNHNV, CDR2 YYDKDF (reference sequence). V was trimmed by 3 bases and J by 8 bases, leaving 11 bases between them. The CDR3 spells CATSRGGGDEQFF. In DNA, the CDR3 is TGTGCCACCAGCAGGGGAGGTGGCGATGAGCAGTTCTTC.

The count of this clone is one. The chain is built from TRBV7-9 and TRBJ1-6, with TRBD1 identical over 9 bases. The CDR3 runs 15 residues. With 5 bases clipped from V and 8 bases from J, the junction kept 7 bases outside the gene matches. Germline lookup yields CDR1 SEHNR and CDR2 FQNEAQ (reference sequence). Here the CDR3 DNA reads TGTGCCAGCAGCCCGCGGGACAGGGTCGATTCACCCCTCCACTTT. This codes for CASSPRDRVDSPLHF.

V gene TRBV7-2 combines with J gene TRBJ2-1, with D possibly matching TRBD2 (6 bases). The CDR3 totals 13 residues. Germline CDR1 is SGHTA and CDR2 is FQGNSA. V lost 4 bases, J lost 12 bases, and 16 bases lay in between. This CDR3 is CASSSLGGGRQFF. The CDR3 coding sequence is TGTGCCAGCAGCTCCCTCGGGGGAGGCCGGCAGTTCTTC.

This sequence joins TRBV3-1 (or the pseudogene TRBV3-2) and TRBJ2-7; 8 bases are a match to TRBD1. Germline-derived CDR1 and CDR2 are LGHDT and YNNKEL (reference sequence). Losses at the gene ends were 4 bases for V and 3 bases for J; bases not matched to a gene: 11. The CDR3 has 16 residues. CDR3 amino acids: CASSPTHRGNFYEQYF. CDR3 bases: TGTGCCAGCAGCCCGACGCACAGGGGGAATTTCTACGAGCAGTACTTC.

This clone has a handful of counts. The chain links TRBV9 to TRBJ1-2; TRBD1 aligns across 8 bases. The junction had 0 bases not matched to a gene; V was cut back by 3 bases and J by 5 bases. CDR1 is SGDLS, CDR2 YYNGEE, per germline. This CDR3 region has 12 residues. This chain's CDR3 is CASSGTGYGYTF. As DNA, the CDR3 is TGTGCCAGCAGCGGGACAGGGTATGGCTACACCTTC.

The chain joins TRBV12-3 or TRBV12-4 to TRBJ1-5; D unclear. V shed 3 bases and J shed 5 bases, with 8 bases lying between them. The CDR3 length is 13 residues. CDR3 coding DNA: TGTGCCAGCAGTTTCGGGGAAGATCAGCCCCAGCATTTT. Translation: CASSFGEDQPQHF.

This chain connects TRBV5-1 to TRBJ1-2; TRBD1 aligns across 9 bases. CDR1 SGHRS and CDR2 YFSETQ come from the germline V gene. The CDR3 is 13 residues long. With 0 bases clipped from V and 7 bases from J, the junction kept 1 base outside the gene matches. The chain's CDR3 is CASSLGTGVGYTF. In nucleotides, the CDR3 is TGCGCCAGCAGCTTGGGGACAGGGGTTGGCTACACCTTC.

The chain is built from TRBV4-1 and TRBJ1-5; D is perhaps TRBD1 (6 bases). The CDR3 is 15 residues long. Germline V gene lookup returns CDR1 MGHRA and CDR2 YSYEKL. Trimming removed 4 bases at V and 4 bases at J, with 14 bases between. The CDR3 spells CASSRTGLGNQPQHF. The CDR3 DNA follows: TGCGCCAGCAGCCGAACAGGGCTAGGGAATCAGCCCCAGCATTTT.

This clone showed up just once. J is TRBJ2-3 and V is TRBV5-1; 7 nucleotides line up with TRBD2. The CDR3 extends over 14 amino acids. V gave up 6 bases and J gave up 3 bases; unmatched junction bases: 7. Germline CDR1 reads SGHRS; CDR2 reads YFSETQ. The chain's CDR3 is CASTWAGETDTQYF. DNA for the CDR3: TGCGCCAGCACTTGGGCGGGAGAAACAGATACGCAGTATTTT.

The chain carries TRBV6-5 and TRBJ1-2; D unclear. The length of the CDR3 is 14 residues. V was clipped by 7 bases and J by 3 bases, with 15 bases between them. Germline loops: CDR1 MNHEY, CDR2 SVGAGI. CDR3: CASTPGPGDYGYTF. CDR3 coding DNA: TGTGCCAGCACCCCCGGCCCGGGAGACTATGGCTACACCTTC.

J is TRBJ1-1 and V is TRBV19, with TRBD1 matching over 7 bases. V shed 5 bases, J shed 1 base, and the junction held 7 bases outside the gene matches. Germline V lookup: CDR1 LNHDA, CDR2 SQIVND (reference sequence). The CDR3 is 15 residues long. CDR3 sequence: CASSYSRTGNTEAFF. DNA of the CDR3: TGTGCCAGTAGTTATTCCCGGACAGGGAACACTGAAGCTTTCTTT.

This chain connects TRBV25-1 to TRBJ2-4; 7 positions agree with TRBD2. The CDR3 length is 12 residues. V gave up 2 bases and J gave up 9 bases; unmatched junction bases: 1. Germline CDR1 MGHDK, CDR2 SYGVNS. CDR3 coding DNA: TGTGCCAGCAGTGAAGGGGGGGGCATTCAGTACTTC. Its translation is CASSEGGGIQYF.

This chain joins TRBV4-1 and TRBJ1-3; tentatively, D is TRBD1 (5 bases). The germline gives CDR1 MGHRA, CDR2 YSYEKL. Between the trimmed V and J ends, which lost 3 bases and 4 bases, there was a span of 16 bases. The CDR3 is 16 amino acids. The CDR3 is CASSQDPGGGGNTIYF. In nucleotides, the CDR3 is TGCGCCAGCAGCCAGGATCCGGGGGGAGGCGGAAACACCATATATTTT.

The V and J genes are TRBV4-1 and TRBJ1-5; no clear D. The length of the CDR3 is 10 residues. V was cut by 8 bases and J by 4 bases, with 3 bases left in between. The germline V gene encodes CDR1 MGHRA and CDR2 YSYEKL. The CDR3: CASPNQPQHF. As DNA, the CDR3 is TGCGCCAGCCCGAATCAGCCCCAGCATTTT.